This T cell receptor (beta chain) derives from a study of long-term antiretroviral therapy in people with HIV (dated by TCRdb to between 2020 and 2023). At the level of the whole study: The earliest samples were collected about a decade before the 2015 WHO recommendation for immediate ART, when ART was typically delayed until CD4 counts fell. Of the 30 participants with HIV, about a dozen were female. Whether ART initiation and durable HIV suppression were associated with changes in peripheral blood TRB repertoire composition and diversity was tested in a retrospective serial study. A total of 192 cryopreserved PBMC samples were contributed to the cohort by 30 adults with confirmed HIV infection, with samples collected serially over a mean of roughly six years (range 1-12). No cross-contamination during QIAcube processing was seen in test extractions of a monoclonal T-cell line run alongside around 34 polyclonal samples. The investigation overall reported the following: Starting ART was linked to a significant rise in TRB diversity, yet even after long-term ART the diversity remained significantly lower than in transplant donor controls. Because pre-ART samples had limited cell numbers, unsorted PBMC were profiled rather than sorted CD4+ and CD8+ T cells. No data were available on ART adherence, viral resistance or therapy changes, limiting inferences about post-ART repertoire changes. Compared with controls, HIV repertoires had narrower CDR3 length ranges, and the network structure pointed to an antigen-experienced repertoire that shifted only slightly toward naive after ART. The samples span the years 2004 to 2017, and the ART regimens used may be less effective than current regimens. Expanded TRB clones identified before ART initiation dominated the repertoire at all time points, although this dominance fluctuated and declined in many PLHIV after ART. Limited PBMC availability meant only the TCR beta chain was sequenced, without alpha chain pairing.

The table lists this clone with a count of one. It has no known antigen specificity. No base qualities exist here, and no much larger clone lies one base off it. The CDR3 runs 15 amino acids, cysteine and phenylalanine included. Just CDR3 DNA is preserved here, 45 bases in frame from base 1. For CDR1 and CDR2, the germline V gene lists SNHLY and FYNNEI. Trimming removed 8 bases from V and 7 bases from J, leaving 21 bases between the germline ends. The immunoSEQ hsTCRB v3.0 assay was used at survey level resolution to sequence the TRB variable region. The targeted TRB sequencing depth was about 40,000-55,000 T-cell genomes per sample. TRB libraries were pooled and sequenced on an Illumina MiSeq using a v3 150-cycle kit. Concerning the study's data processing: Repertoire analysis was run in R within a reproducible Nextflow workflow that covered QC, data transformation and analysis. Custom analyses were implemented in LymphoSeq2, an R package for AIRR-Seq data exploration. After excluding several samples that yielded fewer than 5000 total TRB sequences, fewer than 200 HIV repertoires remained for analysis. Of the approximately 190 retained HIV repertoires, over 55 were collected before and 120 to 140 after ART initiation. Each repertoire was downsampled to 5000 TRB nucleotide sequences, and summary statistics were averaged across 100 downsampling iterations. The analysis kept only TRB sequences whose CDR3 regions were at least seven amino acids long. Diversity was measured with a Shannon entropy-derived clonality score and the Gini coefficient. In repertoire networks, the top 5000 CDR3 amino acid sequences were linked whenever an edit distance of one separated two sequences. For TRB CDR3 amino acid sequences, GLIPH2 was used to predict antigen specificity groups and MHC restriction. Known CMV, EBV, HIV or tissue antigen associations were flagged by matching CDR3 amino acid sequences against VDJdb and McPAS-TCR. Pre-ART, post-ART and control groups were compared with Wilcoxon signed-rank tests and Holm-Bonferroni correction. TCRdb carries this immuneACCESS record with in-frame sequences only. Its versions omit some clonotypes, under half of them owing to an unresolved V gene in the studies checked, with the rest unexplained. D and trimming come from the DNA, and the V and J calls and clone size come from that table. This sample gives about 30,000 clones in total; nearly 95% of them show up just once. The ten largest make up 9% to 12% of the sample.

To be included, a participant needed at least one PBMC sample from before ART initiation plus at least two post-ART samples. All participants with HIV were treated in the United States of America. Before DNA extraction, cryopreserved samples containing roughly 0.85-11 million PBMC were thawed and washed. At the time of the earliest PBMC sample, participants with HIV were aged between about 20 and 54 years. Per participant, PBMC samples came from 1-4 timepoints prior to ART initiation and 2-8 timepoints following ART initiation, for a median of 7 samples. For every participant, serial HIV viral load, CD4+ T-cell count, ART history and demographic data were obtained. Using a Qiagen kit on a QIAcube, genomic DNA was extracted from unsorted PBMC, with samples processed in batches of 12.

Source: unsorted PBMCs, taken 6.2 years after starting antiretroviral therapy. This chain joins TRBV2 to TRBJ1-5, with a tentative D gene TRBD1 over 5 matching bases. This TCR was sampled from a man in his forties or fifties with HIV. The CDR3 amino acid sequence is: CASGSMGQSGQPQHF. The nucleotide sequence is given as TGTGCCAGCGGTTCAATGGGGCAATCAGGACAGCCCCAGCATTTT.